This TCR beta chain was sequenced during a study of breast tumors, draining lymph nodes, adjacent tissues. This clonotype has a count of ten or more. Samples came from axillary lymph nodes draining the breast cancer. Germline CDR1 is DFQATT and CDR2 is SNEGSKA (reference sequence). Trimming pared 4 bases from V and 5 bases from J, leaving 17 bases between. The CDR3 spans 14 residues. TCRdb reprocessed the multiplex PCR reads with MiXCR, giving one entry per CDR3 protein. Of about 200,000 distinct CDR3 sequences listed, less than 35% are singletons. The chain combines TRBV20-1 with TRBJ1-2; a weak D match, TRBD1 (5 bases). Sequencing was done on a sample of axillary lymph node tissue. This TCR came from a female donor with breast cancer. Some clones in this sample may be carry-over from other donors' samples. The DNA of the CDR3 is TGCAGTGCTAAAGTTACAGGATCAGGGTATGGCTACACCTTC. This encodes CSAKVTGSGYGYTF.